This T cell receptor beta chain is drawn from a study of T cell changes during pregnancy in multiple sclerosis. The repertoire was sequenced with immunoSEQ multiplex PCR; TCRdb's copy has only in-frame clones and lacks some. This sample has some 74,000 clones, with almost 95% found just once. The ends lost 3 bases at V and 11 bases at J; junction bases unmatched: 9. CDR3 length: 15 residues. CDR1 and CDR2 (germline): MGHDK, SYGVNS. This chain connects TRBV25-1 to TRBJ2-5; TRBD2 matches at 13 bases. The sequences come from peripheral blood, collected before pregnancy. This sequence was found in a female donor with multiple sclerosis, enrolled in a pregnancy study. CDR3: CASSDWGLAGTKQYF. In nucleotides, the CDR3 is TGTGCCAGCAGTGATTGGGGACTAGCGGGAACAAAGCAGTACTTC.